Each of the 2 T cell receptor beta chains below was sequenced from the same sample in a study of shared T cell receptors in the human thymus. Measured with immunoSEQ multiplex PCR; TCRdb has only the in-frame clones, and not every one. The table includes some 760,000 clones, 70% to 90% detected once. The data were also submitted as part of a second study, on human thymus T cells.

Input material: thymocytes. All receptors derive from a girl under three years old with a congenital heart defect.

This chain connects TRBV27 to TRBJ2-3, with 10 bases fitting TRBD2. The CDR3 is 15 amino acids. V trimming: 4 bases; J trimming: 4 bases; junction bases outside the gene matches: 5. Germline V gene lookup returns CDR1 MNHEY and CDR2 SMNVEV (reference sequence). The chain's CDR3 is CASSWKRGGPDTQYF. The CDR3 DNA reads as TGTGCCAGCAGTTGGAAGCGGGGGGGCCCAGATACGCAGTATTTT.

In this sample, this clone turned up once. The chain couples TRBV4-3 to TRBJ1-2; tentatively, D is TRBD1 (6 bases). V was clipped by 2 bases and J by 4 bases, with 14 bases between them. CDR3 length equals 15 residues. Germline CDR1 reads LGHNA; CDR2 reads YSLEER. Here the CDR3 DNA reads TGCGCCAGCAGCCAAAACACAGGGACGGGCTATGGCTACACCTTC. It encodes CASSQNTGTGYGYTF.